These 16 T cell receptor beta chains share one sample of origin, sequenced in a study of cytomegalovirus exposure and HLA in healthy donors. 60 Vbeta and 13 Jbeta primers were used in PCR. The assay was immunoSEQ multiplex PCR, and TCRdb's table has in-frame clones only and misses some. The data show some 150,000 clones, with 65% to 80% seen just once and about 4.5% held by the top ten. Sequencing used PBMCs. All receptors come from a man aged 40-49 years in good health and CMV-seronegative.

The chain is built from TRBV9 and TRBJ1-1, with no clear D. The CDR3 is made up of 15 amino acids. The V end was cut by 0 bases, the J end by 1 base, with 10 bases between. Germline V gene data show CDR1 as SGDLS and CDR2 as YYNGEE. Written as DNA, the CDR3 is TGTGCCAGCAGCGTAGGCGGCCTAGGGAACACTGAAGCTTTCTTT. This sequence encodes CASSVGGLGNTEAFF.

This rearrangement joins TRBV5-8 to TRBJ1-1, with TRBD1 as a possible D gene (5 bases). CDR1 and CDR2 (germline): SGHTS, YDEGEE. The CDR3 extends over 15 amino acids. Trimming shortened V by 4 bases and J by 3 bases, and 16 bases separated the two germline ends. CDR3 in amino acids: CASSTGEGRDTEAFF. The DNA of the CDR3 is TGTGCCAGCAGCACGGGTGAGGGGAGGGACACTGAAGCTTTCTTT.

This clone was found a few times. The chain employs TRBV6-6 and TRBJ2-2; D remains ambiguous. Germline values: CDR1 MNHNY, CDR2 SVGAGI (reference sequence). The V end lost 2 bases, the J end lost 2 bases, and 6 bases lay between the germline ends. This CDR3 has 14 residues. The CDR3 here is CASSYLRNTGELFF. The CDR3, as DNA: TGTGCCAGCAGTTACCTCCGTAACACCGGGGAGCTGTTTTTT.

V usage is TRBV5-1 and J usage is TRBJ2-2; 8 nucleotides align to TRBD2. The V and J ends lost 3 bases and 6 bases, in that order; junction bases with no gene match: 1. Germline-derived CDR1 and CDR2 are SGHRS and YFSETQ. The CDR3 is 13 residues long. The DNA of the CDR3 is TGCGCCAGCAGCTCCGGGGGGGCCGGGGAGCTGTTTTTT. As protein: CASSSGGAGELFF.

The V and J genes are TRBV10-3 and TRBJ2-7; weak D call: TRBD2 (6 bases). Germline assignment: CDR1 ENHRY and CDR2 SYGVKD. V was trimmed by 6 bases and J by 2 bases, leaving 11 bases between them. The CDR3 runs 13 residues. CDR3 nucleotide sequence: TGTGCCATCAGACCGGGAGAAGCCTACGAGCAGTACTTC. The encoded protein is CAIRPGEAYEQYF.

This sequence joins TRBV19 and TRBJ1-3; D uncertain. Germline CDR1 reads LNHDA; CDR2 reads SQIVND (reference sequence). V shed 7 bases and J shed 0 bases, with 10 bases lying between them. This CDR3 region has 14 residues. The CDR3 nucleotides are TGTGCCAGTACCATACAGAGCTCTGGAAACACCATATATTTT. It is translated as CASTIQSSGNTIYF. Drawing the rest from reference TRBV19 and TRBJ1-3, the complete variable domain is DGGITQSPKYLFRKEGQNVTLSCEQNLNHDAMYWYRQDPGQGLRLIYYSQIVNDFQKGDIAEGYSVSREKKESFPLTVTSAQKNPTAFYLCASTIQSSGNTIYFGEGSWLTVV.

This clone was counted only a few times. The CDR3 reads CASADRGSETQYF. Here the CDR3 DNA reads TGTGCCAGCGCCGACCGGGGGTCGGAGACCCAGTACTTC. The V gene is TRBV27, the J gene TRBJ2-5; D is perhaps TRBD2 (6 bases). This CDR3 spans 13 amino acids. Per germline, CDR1 MNHEY and CDR2 SMNVEV (reference sequence). Between the trimmed V and J ends, which lost 8 bases and 5 bases, there was a span of 15 bases.

The chain combines TRBV5-1 with TRBJ2-1, with D maybe TRBD2 (7 bases). CDR1 and CDR2 from the germline V gene are SGHRS and YFSETQ. V shed 1 base and J shed 7 bases, with 18 bases lying between them. This CDR3 is 16 amino acids long. The CDR3 protein is CASSLSFGGQGNEQFF. The CDR3 region has the DNA TGCGCCAGCAGCTTGAGTTTCGGGGGGCAAGGGAATGAGCAGTTCTTC.

V usage is TRBV29-1 and J usage is TRBJ1-4, with 8 bases matching TRBD1. Trimming cost V 3 bases and J 6 bases; bases outside gene matches: 9. Germline CDR1 is SQVTM and CDR2 is ANQGSEA. This CDR3 comprises 15 residues. CDR3 sequence reads: CSVELATGEDEKLFF. For the CDR3, the DNA is TGCAGCGTTGAGCTCGCGACAGGGGAGGATGAAAAACTGTTTTTT.

The chain employs TRBV27 and TRBJ2-7; tentative D call: TRBD2 (6 bases). With 2 bases removed from V and 1 base from J, the gap between germline ends came to 15 bases. CDR1 and CDR2 from the germline V gene are MNHEY and SMNVEV (reference sequence). The CDR3 sequence is 16 residues long. This CDR3 reads CASSLGRRDWSYEQYF. CDR3 DNA: TGTGCCAGCAGTTTAGGGCGGAGGGATTGGTCCTACGAGCAGTACTTC.

J is TRBJ2-5 and V is TRBV7-9, with 7 bases lining up with TRBD1. CDR3 length equals 15 residues. V trimming: 6 bases; J trimming: 5 bases; junction bases outside the gene matches: 12. Germline CDR1 is SEHNR and CDR2 is FQNEAQ (reference sequence). The CDR3 region is CASRPTGDVRETQYF. As DNA, the CDR3 is TGTGCCAGCAGACCTACAGGGGACGTTAGGGAGACCCAGTACTTC.

V and J are TRBV21-1 and TRBJ2-5; the D call TRBD1 from the table was never checked on the DNA. TRBV21-1 is designated a pseudogene. This CDR3 comprises 15 residues. This CDR3 reads CASSKGPKGEETQYF. In nucleotides, the CDR3 is TGTGCCAGCAGCAAAGGCCCAAAAGGGGAAGAGACCCAGTACTTC.

In this sample, this clone turned up a few times. The V and J genes are TRBV2 and TRBJ2-2; 7 nucleotides align to TRBD2. The CDR3 sequence is 15 residues long. In germline, CDR1 is SNHLY, CDR2 FYNNEI. V trimming: 4 bases; J trimming: 5 bases; junction bases outside the gene matches: 7. CDR3 in DNA: TGTGCCAGCAGTGCAGGACTAGGAGAAACCGGGGAGCTGTTTTTT. It specifies CASSAGLGETGELFF.

A few counts support this clone. The chain links TRBV18 to TRBJ2-7, with 12 bases aligning to TRBD2. The CDR3 runs to 14 residues. CDR1 KGHSH and CDR2 LQKENI come from the germline V gene. V lost 5 bases and J lost 3; bases outside the gene matches: 2. CDR3 in DNA: TGTGCCAGCTCATCGACTAGCGGGGGCTACGAGCAGTACTTC. Translation gives CASSSTSGGYEQYF.

This clone came up a few times. The rearrangement joins TRBV5-5 to TRBJ2-2, with a possible D match to TRBD1 (5 bases). With 4 bases removed from V and 3 bases from J, the gap between germline ends came to 16 bases. The V gene's germline CDR1 is SGHKS and CDR2 YYEKEE (reference sequence). There are 16 residues in the CDR3. The CDR3 DNA reads as TGTGCCAGCAGCCGATATCAGGGCGTGGACACCGGGGAGCTGTTTTTT. Translated: CASSRYQGVDTGELFF.

The chain has TRBV5-1 and TRBJ2-1; D is possibly TRBD1 (6 bases). In germline, CDR1 is SGHRS, CDR2 YFSETQ. The germline V and J ends were trimmed by 3 bases and 2 bases, with 12 bases remaining between them. The CDR3 has 15 amino acids. The CDR3 protein is CASSSDRGPYNEQFF. DNA of the CDR3: TGCGCCAGCAGCTCGGACAGAGGACCCTACAATGAGCAGTTCTTC.